One sample yielded the 6 T cell receptor beta chains listed below, sequenced in a study of cytomegalovirus exposure and HLA in healthy donors. 13 Jbeta primers and 60 Vbeta primers were used for the PCR. Some clones are missing from TCRdb's copy, which holds only in-frame ones; the method was immunoSEQ multiplex PCR. The sample records approximately 140,000 clones, 70% to 80% being singletons. Sequencing used PBMCs. The receptors stem from a man in his late teens or twenties in good health and CMV-seronegative.

The V and J genes are TRBV9 and TRBJ2-2; D uncertain. Trimming cost V 0 bases and J 1 base, with 13 bases left between them. Germline V lookup: CDR1 SGDLS, CDR2 YYNGEE. This CDR3 contains 17 residues. The CDR3 bases are TGTGCCAGCAGCGTAGCTAGGAACATAATGAACACCGGGGAGCTGTTTTTT. This gives the protein CASSVARNIMNTGELFF.

V gene TRBV9 combines with J gene TRBJ2-3; 9 nucleotides agree with TRBD2. CDR3 length: 16 residues. V gave up 1 base and J gave up 4 bases; unmatched junction bases: 7. Germline CDR1 reads SGDLS; CDR2 reads YYNGEE. CDR3 nucleotides: TGTGCCAGCAGCGTAATGGAGACTAGCGGAGCAGATACGCAGTATTTT. Translating gives CASSVMETSGADTQYF.

This chain joins TRBV15 and TRBJ2-5, with 10 bases lining up with TRBD1. Trimming cost V 3 bases and J 5 bases; bases outside gene matches: 6. The CDR3 spans 15 residues. Germline assignment: CDR1 LNHNV and CDR2 YYDKDF (reference sequence). The CDR3, as DNA: TGTGCCACCAGCAGTTCGACAGGGGGCGAGGAGACCCAGTACTTC. Protein sequence: CATSSSTGGEETQYF.

V usage is TRBV30 and J usage is TRBJ2-7, with TRBD2 identical over 12 bases. Germline loops: CDR1 GTSNPN, CDR2 SVGIG (reference sequence). Trimming took 0 bases from V and 5 from J; bases not matched to a gene: 5. CDR3 length: 15 amino acids. CDR3 amino acids: CAWSVTWTSGNEQYF. CDR3 DNA: TGTGCCTGGAGTGTAACGTGGACTAGCGGGAACGAGCAGTACTTC.

This chain joins TRBV28 and TRBJ1-4; 9 bases agree with TRBD1. The CDR3 runs 15 residues. After removal of 5 bases from V and 5 bases from J, the junction contained 6 bases not matched to a gene. The germline gives CDR1 MDHEN, CDR2 SYDVKM. The CDR3 coding sequence is TGTGCCAGCAGTCCCGGGACAGGGAGGAATGAAAAACTGTTTTTT. It translates to CASSPGTGRNEKLFF.

This clone was picked up a small number of times. This same CDR3 is encoded by further DNA sequences in the sample. The V and J genes are TRBV2 and TRBJ1-5; no clear D. Germline V CDR1 and CDR2: SNHLY, FYNNEI. Deletions cut 8 bases from V and 0 bases from J, with 11 bases between. The CDR3 consists of 14 residues. CDR3 sequence (DNA): TGTGCCAGCGCTAGACTGAATAGCAATCAGCCCCAGCATTTT. Translation: CASARLNSNQPQHF.